This T cell receptor (beta chain) comes out of a study of T cell responses to AZD1222 COVID-19 vaccine. Study results and limitations: Compared with day 0, the breadth and depth of the Spike-specific TCR repertoire rose significantly after two doses of AZD1222. Possibly, clonal diversity was underestimated; donors were largely white British and included more females. Spike was spanned by vaccine-associated CD4 TCRs, with dominance at 160-218 and 743-854. Targets within unmutated variant regions were reportedly found for nearly half of spike-specific TCRs.

The CDR3 is made up of 17 amino acids. Germline lookup yields CDR1 WSHSY and CDR2 SAAADI. Trimming cost V 4 bases and J 0 bases, with 15 bases left between them. Here immunoSEQ multiplex PCR was the method, and the copy in TCRdb shows in-frame clones only, minus some. This sample yields approximately 130,000 clones, of which around 89% are seen a single time; over 8.5% belongs to the top ten. This clone was observed once. As yet, its antigen is unknown. The V call is TRBV10-2, the J call TRBJ1-4; tentatively, D is TRBD1 (5 bases). This clonotype was sampled from an adult in good health. The specimen comprised peripheral blood, sampled on day 0 of MenACWY control vaccination. CDR3 in DNA: TGCGCCAGCAGTGGATCGACAGTAATCTCAACTAATGAAAAACTGTTTTTT. Residues: CASSGSTVISTNEKLFF.